This T cell receptor (beta chain) emerged from a study of regulatory T cells in long-lasting Graves disease. Study conclusions and caveats: In persistent patients, shared public clonotypes (more than 2,500) outnumbered those in new patients (roughly 870). Tissue studied was limited to peripheral blood, excluding thyroid tissue. Persistent disease was characterized by preferential usage of TRBV28, TRBJ1-2 and TRBJ2-5.

About this clonotype itself: Its antigen is unknown.

Per germline, CDR1 MNHEY and CDR2 SVGEGT. The ends were cut back, 2 bases at V and 6 bases at J, with 16 bases in the middle. CDR3 length: 15 residues. In building TCR beta libraries, iRepertoire HTBI primers were used together with Arm-PCR of CDR3 regions. TCRdb fed the multiplex PCR reads into MiXCR, producing one record per CDR3 protein. The sample lists about 440,000 distinct CDR3 sequences; under 15% were seen once. Time point described: newly diagnosed GD, antithyroid drugs for less than 3 months. Researchers made the TCR library from RNA that was extracted from PBMCs. Patients were from an endocrinology department in Xi'an, China. These same data were also listed under a study on T cells in Graves' hyperthyroidism and ophthalmopathy.

The V call is TRBV6-2 or TRBV6-3, the J call TRBJ1-2; maybe TRBD1 (5 bases). This receptor was taken from a woman aged 25-40 years with Graves disease. The sequenced sample was peripheral blood mononuclear cells (PBMCs), obtained at new diagnosis, from a patient treated with antithyroid drugs. The CDR3: CASSYRDPGWDGYTF. The CDR3 nucleotides read TGTGCCAGCAGTTACAGGGACCCCGGATGGGATGGCTACACCTTC.